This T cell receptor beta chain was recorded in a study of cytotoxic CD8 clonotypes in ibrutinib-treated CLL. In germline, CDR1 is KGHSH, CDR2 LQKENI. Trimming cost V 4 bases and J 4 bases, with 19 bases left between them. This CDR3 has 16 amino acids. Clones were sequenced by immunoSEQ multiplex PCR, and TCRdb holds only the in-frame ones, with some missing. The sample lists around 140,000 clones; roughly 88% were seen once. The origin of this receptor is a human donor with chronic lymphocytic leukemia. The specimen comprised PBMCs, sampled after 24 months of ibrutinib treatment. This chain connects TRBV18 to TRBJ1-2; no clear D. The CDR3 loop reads CASSLRTGSDLYGYTF. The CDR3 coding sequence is TGTGCCAGCTCACTCCGAACGGGGTCCGATCTCTATGGCTACACCTTC.